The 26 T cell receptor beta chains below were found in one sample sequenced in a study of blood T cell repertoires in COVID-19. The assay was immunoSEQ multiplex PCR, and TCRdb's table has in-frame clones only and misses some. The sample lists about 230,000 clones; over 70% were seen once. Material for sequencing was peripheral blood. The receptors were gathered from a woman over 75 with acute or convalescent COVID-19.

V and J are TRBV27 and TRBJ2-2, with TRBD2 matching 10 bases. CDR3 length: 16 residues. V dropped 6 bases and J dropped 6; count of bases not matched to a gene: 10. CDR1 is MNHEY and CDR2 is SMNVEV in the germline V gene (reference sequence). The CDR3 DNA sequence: TGTGCCAGCAGGCCTCTAGCGGGAGAGTTGGCCGGGGAGCTGTTTTTT. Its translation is CASRPLAGELAGELFF.

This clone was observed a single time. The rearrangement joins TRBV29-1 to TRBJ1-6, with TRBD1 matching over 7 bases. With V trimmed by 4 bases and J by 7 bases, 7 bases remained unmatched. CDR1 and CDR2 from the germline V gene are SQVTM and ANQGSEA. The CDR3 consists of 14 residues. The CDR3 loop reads CSVVTGVWNSPLHF. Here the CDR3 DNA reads TGCAGCGTTGTTACAGGGGTATGGAATTCACCCCTCCACTTT.

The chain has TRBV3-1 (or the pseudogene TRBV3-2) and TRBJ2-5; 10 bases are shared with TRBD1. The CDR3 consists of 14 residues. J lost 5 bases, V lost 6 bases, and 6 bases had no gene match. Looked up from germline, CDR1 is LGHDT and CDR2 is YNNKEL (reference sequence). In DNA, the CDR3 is TGTGCCAGCAGTCAGACAGGGGGCGTGGAGACCCAGTACTTC. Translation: CASSQTGGVETQYF.

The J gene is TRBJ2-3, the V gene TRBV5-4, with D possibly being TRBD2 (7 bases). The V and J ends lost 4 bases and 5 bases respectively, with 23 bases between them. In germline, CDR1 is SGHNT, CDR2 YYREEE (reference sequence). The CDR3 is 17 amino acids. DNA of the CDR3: TGTGCCAGCAGCGGGGGTGGCGCGGGGGCAATCCTAGATACGCAGTATTTT. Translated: CASSGGGAGAILDTQYF.

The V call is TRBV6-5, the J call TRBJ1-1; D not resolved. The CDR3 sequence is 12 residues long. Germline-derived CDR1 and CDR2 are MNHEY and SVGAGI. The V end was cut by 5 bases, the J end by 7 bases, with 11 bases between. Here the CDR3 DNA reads TGTGCCAGCAGTCCGGAGCCGGGTGAAGCTTTCTTT. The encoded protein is CASSPEPGEAFF.

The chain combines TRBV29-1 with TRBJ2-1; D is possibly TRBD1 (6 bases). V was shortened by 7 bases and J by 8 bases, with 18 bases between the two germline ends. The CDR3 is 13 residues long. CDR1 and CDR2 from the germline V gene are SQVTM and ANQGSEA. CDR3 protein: CSALKGDGYEQFF. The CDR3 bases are TGCAGCGCCCTTAAGGGGGATGGGTATGAGCAGTTCTTC.

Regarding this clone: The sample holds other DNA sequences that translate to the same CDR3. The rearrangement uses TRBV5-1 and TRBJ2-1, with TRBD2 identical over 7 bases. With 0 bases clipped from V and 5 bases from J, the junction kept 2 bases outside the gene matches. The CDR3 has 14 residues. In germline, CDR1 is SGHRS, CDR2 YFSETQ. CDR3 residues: CASSLGLADNEQFF. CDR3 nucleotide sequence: TGCGCCAGCAGCTTGGGGCTAGCGGACAATGAGCAGTTCTTC. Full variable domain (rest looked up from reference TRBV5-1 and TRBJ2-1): KAGVTQTPRYLIKTRGQQVTLSCSPISGHRSVSWYQQTPGQGLQFLFEYFSETQRNKGNFPGRFSGRQFSNSRSEMNVSTLELGDSALYLCASSLGLADNEQFFGPGTRLTVL.

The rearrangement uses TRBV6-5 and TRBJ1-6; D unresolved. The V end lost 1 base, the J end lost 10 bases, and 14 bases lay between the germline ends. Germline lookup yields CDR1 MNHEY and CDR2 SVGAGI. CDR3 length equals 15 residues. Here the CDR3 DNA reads TGTGCCAGCAGTTACTTACCGCCCCCGGGGTCACCCCTCCACTTT. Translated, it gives CASSYLPPPGSPLHF.

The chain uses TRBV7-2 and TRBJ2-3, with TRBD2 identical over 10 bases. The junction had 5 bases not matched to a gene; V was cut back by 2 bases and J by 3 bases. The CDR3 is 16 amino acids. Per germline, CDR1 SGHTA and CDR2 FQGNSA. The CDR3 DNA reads TGTGCCAGCAGCTTATTAGCGGGGGGCGGTACAGATACGCAGTATTTT. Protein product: CASSLLAGGGTDTQYF.

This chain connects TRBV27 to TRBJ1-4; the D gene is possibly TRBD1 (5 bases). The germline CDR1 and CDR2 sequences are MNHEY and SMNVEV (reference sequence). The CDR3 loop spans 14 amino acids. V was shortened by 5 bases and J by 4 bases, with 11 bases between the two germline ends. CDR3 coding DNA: TGTGCCAGCAGTCCACAGGCTAATAATGAAAAACTGTTTTTT. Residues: CASSPQANNEKLFF. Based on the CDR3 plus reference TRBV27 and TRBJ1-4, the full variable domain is EAQVTQNPRYLITVTGKKLTVTCSQNMNHEYMSWYRQDPGLGLRQIYYSMNVEVTDKGDVPEGYKVSRKEKRNFPLILESPSPNQTSLYFCASSPQANNEKLFFGSGTQLSVL.

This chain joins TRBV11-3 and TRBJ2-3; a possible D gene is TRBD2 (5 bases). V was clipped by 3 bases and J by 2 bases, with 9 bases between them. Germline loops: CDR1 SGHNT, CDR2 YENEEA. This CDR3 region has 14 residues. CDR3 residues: CASSFREPTDTQYF. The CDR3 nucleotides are TGTGCCAGCAGCTTCCGGGAACCCACAGATACGCAGTATTTT.

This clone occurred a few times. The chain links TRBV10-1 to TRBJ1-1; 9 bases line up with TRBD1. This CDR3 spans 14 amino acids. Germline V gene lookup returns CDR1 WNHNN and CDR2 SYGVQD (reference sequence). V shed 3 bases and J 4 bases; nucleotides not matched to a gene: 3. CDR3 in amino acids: CASSEGQGTTEAFF. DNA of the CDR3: TGCGCCAGCAGTGAAGGACAGGGGACCACTGAAGCTTTCTTT.

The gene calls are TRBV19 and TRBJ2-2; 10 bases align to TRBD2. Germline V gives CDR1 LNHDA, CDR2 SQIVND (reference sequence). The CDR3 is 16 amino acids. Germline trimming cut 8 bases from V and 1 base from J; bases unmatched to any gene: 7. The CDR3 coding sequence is TGTGCCAGTGGAGCGGGAGGGCCATGGAACACCGGGGAGCTGTTTTTT. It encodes CASGAGGPWNTGELFF.

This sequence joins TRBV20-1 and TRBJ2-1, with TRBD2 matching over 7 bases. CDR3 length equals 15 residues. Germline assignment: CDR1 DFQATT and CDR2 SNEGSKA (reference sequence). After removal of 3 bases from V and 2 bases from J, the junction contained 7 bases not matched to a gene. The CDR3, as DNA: TGCAGTGCTAGTCGAATGGCGGGGGCCTACAATGAGCAGTTCTTC. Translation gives CSASRMAGAYNEQFF.

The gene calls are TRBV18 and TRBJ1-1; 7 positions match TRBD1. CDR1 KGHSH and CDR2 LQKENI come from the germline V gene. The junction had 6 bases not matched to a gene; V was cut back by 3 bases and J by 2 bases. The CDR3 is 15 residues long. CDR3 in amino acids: CASSPPGGINTEAFF. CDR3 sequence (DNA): TGTGCCAGCTCACCCCCAGGGGGGATCAACACTGAAGCTTTCTTT.

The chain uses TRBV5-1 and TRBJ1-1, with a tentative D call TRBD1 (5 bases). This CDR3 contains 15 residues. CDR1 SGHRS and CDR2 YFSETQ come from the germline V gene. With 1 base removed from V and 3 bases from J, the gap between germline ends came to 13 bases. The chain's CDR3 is CASSLNRGGDTEAFF. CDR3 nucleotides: TGCGCCAGCAGCTTGAATAGGGGAGGGGACACTGAAGCTTTCTTT.

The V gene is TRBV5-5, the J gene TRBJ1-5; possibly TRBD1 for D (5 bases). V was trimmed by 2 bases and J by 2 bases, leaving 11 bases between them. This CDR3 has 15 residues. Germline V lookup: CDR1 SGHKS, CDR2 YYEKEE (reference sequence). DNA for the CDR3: TGTGCCAGCAGCTTCCAGGGTATCGGCAATCAGCCCCAGCATTTT. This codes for CASSFQGIGNQPQHF.

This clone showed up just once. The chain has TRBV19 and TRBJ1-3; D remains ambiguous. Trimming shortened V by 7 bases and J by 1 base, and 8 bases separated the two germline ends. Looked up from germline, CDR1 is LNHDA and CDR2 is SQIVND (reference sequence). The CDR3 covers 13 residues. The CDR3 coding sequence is TGTGCCAGTATCCCCGGGTCTGGAAACACCATATATTTT. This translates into CASIPGSGNTIYF.

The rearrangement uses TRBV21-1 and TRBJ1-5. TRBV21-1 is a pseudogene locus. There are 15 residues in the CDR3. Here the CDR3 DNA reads TGTGCCAGCAGCAATGAAGGACTGAGAAATCAGCCCCAGCATTTT. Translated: CASSNEGLRNQPQHF.

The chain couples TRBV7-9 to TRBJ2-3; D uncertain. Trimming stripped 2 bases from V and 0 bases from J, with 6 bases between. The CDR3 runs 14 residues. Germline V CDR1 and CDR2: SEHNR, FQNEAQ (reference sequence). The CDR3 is CASSLIGSTDTQYF. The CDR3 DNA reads TGTGCCAGCAGCTTAATCGGTAGCACAGATACGCAGTATTTT.

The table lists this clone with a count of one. The CDR3 spells CSAVTGYGYTF. The CDR3 bases are TGCAGCGCCGTGACAGGGTATGGCTACACCTTC. The chain joins TRBV29-1 to TRBJ1-2, with TRBD1 identical over 7 bases. The J segment lost 5 bases and the V segment lost 7 bases, leaving 4 bases of the junction unmatched. CDR1 is SQVTM and CDR2 is ANQGSEA in the germline V gene. This CDR3 spans 11 amino acids.

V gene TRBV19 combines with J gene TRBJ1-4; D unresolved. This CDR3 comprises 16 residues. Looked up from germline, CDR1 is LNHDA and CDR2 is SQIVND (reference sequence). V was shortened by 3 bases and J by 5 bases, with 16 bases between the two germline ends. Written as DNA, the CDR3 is TGTGCCAGTAGTATTTTTTCGGGTCTGCGAAATGAAAAACTGTTTTTT. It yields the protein CASSIFSGLRNEKLFF.

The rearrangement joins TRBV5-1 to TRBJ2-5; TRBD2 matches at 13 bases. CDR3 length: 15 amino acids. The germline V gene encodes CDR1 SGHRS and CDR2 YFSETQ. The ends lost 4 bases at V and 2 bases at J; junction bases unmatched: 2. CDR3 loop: CASSPGLAGQETQYF. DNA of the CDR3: TGCGCCAGCAGCCCGGGACTAGCGGGACAAGAGACCCAGTACTTC.

The CDR3 loop reads CASLGDSDYGYTF. CDR3 nucleotides: TGTGCCAGCTTAGGTGACTCAGACTATGGCTACACCTTC. This chain links TRBV12-3 or TRBV12-4 with TRBJ1-2; D unclear. Between the trimmed V and J ends, which lost 8 bases and 3 bases, there was a span of 13 bases. The CDR3 sequence is 13 residues long.

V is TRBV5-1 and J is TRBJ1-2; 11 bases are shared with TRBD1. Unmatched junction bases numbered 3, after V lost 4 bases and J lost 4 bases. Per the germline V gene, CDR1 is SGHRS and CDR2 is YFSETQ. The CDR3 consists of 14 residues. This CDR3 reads CASSQDRGPYGYTF. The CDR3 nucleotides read TGCGCCAGCAGCCAGGACAGGGGGCCCTATGGCTACACCTTC. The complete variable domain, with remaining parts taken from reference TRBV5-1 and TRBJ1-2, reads KAGVTQTPRYLIKTRGQQVTLSCSPISGHRSVSWYQQTPGQGLQFLFEYFSETQRNKGNFPGRFSGRQFSNSRSEMNVSTLELGDSALYLCASSQDRGPYGYTFGSGTRLTVV.

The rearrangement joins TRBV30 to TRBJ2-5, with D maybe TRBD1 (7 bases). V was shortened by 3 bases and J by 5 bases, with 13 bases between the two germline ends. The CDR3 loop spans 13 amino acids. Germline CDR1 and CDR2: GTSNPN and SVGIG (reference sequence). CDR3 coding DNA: TGTGCCTGGAGGGAACAGGGGAGGGAGACCCAGTACTTC. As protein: CAWREQGRETQYF.